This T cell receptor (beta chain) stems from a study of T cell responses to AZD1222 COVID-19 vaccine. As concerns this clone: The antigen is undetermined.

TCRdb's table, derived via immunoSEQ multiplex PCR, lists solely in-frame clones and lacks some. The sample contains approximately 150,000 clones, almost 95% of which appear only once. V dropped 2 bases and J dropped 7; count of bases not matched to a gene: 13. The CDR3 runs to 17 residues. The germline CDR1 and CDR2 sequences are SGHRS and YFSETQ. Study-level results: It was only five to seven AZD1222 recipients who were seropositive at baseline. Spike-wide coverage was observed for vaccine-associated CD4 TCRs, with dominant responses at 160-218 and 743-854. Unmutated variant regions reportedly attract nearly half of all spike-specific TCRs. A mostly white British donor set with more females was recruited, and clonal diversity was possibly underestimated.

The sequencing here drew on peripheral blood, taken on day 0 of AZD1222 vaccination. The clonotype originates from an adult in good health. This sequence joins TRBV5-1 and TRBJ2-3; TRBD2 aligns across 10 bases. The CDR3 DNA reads TGCGCCAGCAGCTTTAGCGGGAGGTCTCATTATGGAAATACGCAGTATTTT. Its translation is CASSFSGRSHYGNTQYF.